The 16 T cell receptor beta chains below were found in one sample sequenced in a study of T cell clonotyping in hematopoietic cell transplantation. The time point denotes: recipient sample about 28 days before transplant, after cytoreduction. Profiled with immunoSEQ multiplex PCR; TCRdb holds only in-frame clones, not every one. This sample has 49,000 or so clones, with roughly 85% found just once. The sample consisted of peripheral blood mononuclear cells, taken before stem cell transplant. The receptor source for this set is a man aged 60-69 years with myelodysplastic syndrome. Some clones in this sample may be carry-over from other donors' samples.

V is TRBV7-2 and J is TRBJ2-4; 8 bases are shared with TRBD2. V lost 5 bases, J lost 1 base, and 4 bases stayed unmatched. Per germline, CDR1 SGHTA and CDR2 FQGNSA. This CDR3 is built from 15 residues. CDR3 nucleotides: TGTGCCAGCAGCAGACGCGGGGGGGCCAAAAACATTCAGTACTTC. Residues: CASSRRGGAKNIQYF.

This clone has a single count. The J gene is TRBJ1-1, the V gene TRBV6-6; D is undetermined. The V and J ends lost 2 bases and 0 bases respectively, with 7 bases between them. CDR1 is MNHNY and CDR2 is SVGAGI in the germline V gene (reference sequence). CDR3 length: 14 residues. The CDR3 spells CASSYGGVNTEAFF. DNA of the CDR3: TGTGCCAGCAGTTACGGCGGGGTGAACACTGAAGCTTTCTTT.

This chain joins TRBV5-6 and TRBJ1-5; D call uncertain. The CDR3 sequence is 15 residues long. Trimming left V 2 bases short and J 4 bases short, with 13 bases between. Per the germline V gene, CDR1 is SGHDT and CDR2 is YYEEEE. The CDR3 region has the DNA TGTGCCAGCAGCTTCGGCGTAAGTGGGAATCAGCCCCAGCATTTT. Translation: CASSFGVSGNQPQHF.

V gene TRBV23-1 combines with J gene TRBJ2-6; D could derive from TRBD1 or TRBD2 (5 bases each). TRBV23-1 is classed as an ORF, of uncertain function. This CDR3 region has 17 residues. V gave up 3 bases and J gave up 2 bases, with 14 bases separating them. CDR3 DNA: TGCGCCAGCAGTCACGGGGCCTACAGGACTGGGGCCAACGTCCTGACTTTC. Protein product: CASSHGAYRTGANVLTF.

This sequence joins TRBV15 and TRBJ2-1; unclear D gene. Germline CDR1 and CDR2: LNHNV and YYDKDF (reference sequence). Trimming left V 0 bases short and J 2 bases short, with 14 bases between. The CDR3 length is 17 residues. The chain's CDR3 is CATSRDLAQSAYNEQFF. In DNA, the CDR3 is TGTGCCACCAGCAGAGATCTCGCCCAAAGTGCCTACAATGAGCAGTTCTTC.

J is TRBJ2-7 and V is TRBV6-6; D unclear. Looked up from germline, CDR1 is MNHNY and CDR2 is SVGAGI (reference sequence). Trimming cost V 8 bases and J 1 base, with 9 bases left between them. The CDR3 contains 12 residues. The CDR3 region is CASLDRSYEQYF. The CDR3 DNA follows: TGTGCCAGCCTGGACCGTTCCTACGAGCAGTACTTC.

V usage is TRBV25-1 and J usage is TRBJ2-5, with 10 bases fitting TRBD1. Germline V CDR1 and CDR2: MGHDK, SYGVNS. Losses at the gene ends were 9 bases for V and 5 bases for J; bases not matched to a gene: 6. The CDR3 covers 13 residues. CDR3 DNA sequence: TGTGCCAGTCGACAGGGGGCAGGGGAGACCCAGTACTTC. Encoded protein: CASRQGAGETQYF.

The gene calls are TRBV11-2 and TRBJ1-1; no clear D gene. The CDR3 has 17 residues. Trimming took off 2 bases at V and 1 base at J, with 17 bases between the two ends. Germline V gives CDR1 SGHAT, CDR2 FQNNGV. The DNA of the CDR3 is TGTGCCAGCAGCTTATGGGCTACTACACGAACGAACACTGAAGCTTTCTTT. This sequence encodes CASSLWATTRTNTEAFF. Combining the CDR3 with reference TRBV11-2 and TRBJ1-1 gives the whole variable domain EAGVAQSPRYKIIEKRQSVAFWCNPISGHATLYWYQQILGQGPKLLIQFQNNGVVDDSQLPKDRFSAERLKGVDSTLKIQPAKLEDSAVYLCASSLWATTRTNTEAFFGQGTRLTVV.

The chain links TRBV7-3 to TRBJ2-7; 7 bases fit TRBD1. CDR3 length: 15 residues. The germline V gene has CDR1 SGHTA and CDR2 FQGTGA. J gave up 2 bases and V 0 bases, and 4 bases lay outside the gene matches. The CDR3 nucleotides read TGTGCCAGCAGCTTAACCGGGACAGCAACCTACGAGCAGTACTTC. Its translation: CASSLTGTATYEQYF. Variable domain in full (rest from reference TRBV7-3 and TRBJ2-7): GAGVSQTPSNKVTEKGKYVELRCDPISGHTALYWYRQSLGQGPEFLIYFQGTGAADDSGLPNDRFFAVRPEGSVSTLKIQRTERGDSAVYLCASSLTGTATYEQYFGPGTRLTVT.

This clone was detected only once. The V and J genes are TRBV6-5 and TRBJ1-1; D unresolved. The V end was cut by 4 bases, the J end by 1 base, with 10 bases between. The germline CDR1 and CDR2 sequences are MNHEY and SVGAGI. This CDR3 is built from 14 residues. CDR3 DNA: TGTGCCAGCAGTTTAAGACGGGAGAACACTGAAGCTTTCTTT. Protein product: CASSLRRENTEAFF.

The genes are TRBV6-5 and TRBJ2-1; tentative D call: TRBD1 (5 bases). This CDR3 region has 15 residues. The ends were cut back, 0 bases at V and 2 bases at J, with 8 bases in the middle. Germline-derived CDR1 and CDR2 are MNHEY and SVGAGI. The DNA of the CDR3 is TGTGCCAGCAGTTACTCAGGGGTCACCTACAATGAGCAGTTCTTC. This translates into CASSYSGVTYNEQFF.

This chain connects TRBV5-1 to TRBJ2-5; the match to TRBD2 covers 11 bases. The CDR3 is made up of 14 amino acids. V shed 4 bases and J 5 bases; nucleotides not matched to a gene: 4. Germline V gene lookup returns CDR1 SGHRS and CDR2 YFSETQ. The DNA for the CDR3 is TGCGCCAGCAGCGCCATAGCGGGGGGGGAGACCCAGTACTTC. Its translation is CASSAIAGGETQYF.

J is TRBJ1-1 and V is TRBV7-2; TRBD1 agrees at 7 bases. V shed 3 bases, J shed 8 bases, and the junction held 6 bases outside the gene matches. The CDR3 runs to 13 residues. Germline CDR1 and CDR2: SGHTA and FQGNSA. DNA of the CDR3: TGTGCCAGCAGCTTTTTGCAGGGGGGGGAAGCTTTCTTT. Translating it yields CASSFLQGGEAFF.

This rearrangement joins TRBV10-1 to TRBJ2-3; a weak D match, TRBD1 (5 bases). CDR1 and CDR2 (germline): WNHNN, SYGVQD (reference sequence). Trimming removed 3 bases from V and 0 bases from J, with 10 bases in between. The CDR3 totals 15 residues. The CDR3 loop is CASSEGETSTDTQYF. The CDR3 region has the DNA TGCGCCAGCAGTGAAGGGGAAACTAGCACAGATACGCAGTATTTT.

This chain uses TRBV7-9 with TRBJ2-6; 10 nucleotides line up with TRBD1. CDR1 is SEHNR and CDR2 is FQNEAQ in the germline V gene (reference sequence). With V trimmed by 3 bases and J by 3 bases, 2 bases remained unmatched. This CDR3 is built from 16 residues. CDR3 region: CASSLTGGVGANVLTF. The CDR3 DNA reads TGTGCCAGCAGCTTGACAGGGGGCGTTGGGGCCAACGTCCTGACTTTC.

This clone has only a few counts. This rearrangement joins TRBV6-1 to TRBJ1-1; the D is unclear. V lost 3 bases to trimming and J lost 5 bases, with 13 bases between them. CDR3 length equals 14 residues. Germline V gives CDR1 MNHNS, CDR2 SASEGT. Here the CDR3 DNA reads TGTGCCAGCAGTGAGAGAGGGTTGTTAACTGAAGCTTTCTTT. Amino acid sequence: CASSERGLLTEAFF.